The 10 T cell receptor beta chains listed next were all sequenced from one sample in a study of T cell changes during pregnancy in multiple sclerosis. The assay was immunoSEQ multiplex PCR, and TCRdb's table has in-frame clones only and misses some. The data hold some 56,000 clones, with about nine tenths observed a single time. This specimen consisted of CD4+ T cells from peripheral blood mononuclear cells, obtained after pregnancy. These receptors were taken from a female donor with multiple sclerosis, enrolled in a pregnancy study.

The rearrangement joins TRBV9 to TRBJ1-6; 10 positions match TRBD1. This CDR3 is built from 15 residues. In germline, CDR1 is SGDLS, CDR2 YYNGEE. V lost 0 bases to trimming and J lost 12 bases; unmatched junction nucleotides: 6. CDR3 region: CASSVEGQGVRPLHF. In DNA, the CDR3 is TGTGCCAGCAGCGTAGAAGGACAGGGGGTGAGACCCCTCCACTTT.

The chain uses TRBV9 and TRBJ1-1; 8 nucleotides match TRBD1. J was trimmed by 5 bases and V by 4 bases; bases with no gene match: 7. Looked up from germline, CDR1 is SGDLS and CDR2 is YYNGEE. The CDR3 has 14 residues. CDR3 residues: CASSQGQGWTEAFF. The CDR3 DNA reads TGTGCCAGCAGCCAAGGACAGGGCTGGACTGAAGCTTTCTTT.

V gene TRBV7-3 combines with J gene TRBJ2-7; D may be TRBD2 (6 bases). Deletions cut 4 bases from V and 7 bases from J, with 20 bases between. The germline CDR1 and CDR2 sequences are SGHTA and FQGTGA. The CDR3 covers 15 residues. The CDR3: CASSSAPGLSQEQYF. The DNA of the CDR3 is TGTGCCAGCAGCTCCGCTCCCGGACTAAGCCAAGAGCAGTACTTC.

The rearrangement uses TRBV7-6 and TRBJ2-7, with TRBD2 as a possible D gene (5 bases). Per the germline V gene, CDR1 is SGHVS and CDR2 is FNYEAQ. V dropped 4 bases and J dropped 3 bases, with 16 bases sitting between them. The CDR3 has 15 residues. The CDR3 here is CASSSVTGKNYEQYF. CDR3 DNA: TGTGCCAGCAGCTCAGTAACCGGGAAGAACTACGAGCAGTACTTC.

J is TRBJ2-7 and V is TRBV10-1, with 9 bases fitting TRBD1. J was trimmed by 4 bases and V by 3 bases; bases with no gene match: 4. The CDR3 is 14 amino acids. Germline CDR1 and CDR2: WNHNN and SYGVQD (reference sequence). The CDR3 reads CASSEGTGPYEQYF. The CDR3 DNA sequence: TGCGCCAGCAGTGAAGGGACAGGGCCTTACGAGCAGTACTTC.

The gene calls are TRBV19 and TRBJ1-4; D not resolved. The CDR3 has 13 residues. Looked up from germline, CDR1 is LNHDA and CDR2 is SQIVND (reference sequence). The ends were cut back, 7 bases at V and 3 bases at J, with 9 bases in the middle. CDR3 loop: CASTRVSNEKLFF. The CDR3 DNA sequence: TGTGCCAGTACACGAGTATCTAATGAAAAACTGTTTTTT.

To note about this clone: The sample has other DNA sequences that encode this CDR3 too. The chain is built from TRBV5-4 and TRBJ2-1; TRBD1 matches 7 bases. The CDR3 is made up of 14 amino acids. Germline V gene lookup returns CDR1 SGHNT and CDR2 YYREEE (reference sequence). The V and J ends lost 2 bases and 2 bases, in that order; junction bases with no gene match: 1. Here the CDR3 reads CASSLGGPYNEQFF. DNA for the CDR3: TGTGCCAGCAGCTTAGGGGGCCCCTACAATGAGCAGTTCTTC.

This sequence joins TRBV7-7 and TRBJ2-2, with 7 bases lining up with TRBD2. Germline assignment: CDR1 SSHAT and CDR2 FNYEAQ (reference sequence). The CDR3 spans 15 residues. With V trimmed by 6 bases and J by 8 bases, 12 bases remained unmatched. As DNA, the CDR3 is TGTGCCAGCAGTCTCGGCCGGGGGGAAAGTGGGGAGCTGTTTTTT. Amino acid sequence: CASSLGRGESGELFF.

The gene calls are TRBV11-2 and TRBJ2-4, with 10 bases matching TRBD1. V shed 1 base, J shed 4 bases, and the junction held 4 bases outside the gene matches. In germline, CDR1 is SGHAT, CDR2 FQNNGV. This CDR3 has 16 amino acids. CDR3 bases: TGTGCCAGCAGCTTAGGTCCGGGACAGGGGAAAAACATTCAGTACTTC. It translates to CASSLGPGQGKNIQYF. The full variable domain, in which reference TRBV11-2 and TRBJ2-4 provide the parts outside the CDR3, is EAGVAQSPRYKIIEKRQSVAFWCNPISGHATLYWYQQILGQGPKLLIQFQNNGVVDDSQLPKDRFSAERLKGVDSTLKIQPAKLEDSAVYLCASSLGPGQGKNIQYFGAGTRLSVL.

The chain has TRBV4-3 and TRBJ1-2; D is ambiguous. The CDR3 has 16 residues. CDR1 is LGHNA, CDR2 YSLEER, per germline. V dropped 0 bases and J dropped 2 bases, with 13 bases sitting between them. DNA of the CDR3: TGCGCCAGCAGCCAAGATGAAGAGTTTCCCAACTATGGCTACACCTTC. This codes for CASSQDEEFPNYGYTF.